Listed below are T cell receptor beta chains from one sample, sequenced in a study of tumor-infiltrating lymphocytes in primary liver carcinoma. TCRdb reanalysed the multiplex PCR reads using MiXCR and keeps one entry per CDR3 protein. The profile shows just over 300,000 distinct CDR3 sequences, 50% to 75% of them singletons. Sequenced material: peripheral blood. The receptors were sampled from a woman under 40 with primary liver carcinoma and hepatitis B virus infection. The CDR3 runs from the conserved cysteine through the conserved F or W. D genes are given only for firm matches.

V: TRBV7-9; D: TRBD1; J: TRBJ2-1; CDR3: CASSSGQVGEQFF
V: TRBV6-1; D: .; J: TRBJ1-4; CDR3: CASSDDRRASTNEKLFF
V: TRBV11-2; D: TRBD2; J: TRBJ2-5; CDR3: CASSLDPRTSGRLETQYF
V: TRBV6-2/TRBV6-3; D: .; J: TRBJ2-7; CDR3: CASSFKMSDSLYEQYF
V: TRBV11-2; D: TRBD2; J: TRBJ2-3; CDR3: CASSVGGRAVDTQYF
V: TRBV12-3/TRBV12-4; D: .; J: TRBJ1-2; CDR3: CASTNDRIYGYTF
V: TRBV4-2; D: .; J: TRBJ2-3; CDR3: CASSGAGFTDTQYF
V: TRBV5-6; D: .; J: TRBJ2-1; CDR3: CASSSRTEQFF
V: TRBV14; D: .; J: TRBJ2-5; CDR3: CASSDTFRQAYSQETQYF
V: TRBV4-1; D: .; J: TRBJ2-5; CDR3: CASSQGTGSETQYF
V: TRBV5-6; D: .; J: TRBJ2-1; CDR3: CASSLEVVRFF
V: TRBV28; D: TRBD1; J: TRBJ1-5; CDR3: CASSPRFRQGVRSNQPQHF
V: TRBV7-8; D: .; J: TRBJ2-1; CDR3: CASSLAREGSTRHFF
V: TRBV7-9; D: .; J: TRBJ2-7; CDR3: CASSLFLGAVDEQYF
V: TRBV12-3/TRBV12-4; D: .; J: TRBJ2-1; CDR3: CASSLIGRHSEQFF
V: TRBV10-2; D: .; J: TRBJ1-6; CDR3: CASKLPDGPPLHF